This T cell receptor (beta chain) emerged from a study of T cell repertoires in cytomegalovirus infection. The V gene's germline CDR1 is SGHKS and CDR2 YYEKEE (reference sequence). The CDR3 spans 12 residues. V gave up 6 bases and J gave up 2 bases, with 9 bases separating them. General study findings and limits: Carriers of CMV and the relevant HLA type were discriminated by public TCR beta frequency.

Each CDR3 protein gets one entry after TCRdb re-called the reads with MiXCR. Of 300,000 to 450,000 distinct CDR3 sequences in the sample, 15% to 20% were seen once. On this clonotype itself: What it binds is not known.

The source of this sequence is a human donor in good health (CMV status not recorded). Some clones in this sample may be carry-over from other donors' samples. The V gene is TRBV5-5, the J gene TRBJ2-7; D gene unclear. Sequencing was performed on PBMCs. This CDR3 is CASMGGTYEQYF. The CDR3 bases are TGTGCCAGCATGGGCGGAACCTACGAGCAGTACTTC. Based on the CDR3 plus reference TRBV5-5 and TRBJ2-7, the full variable domain is DAGVTQSPTHLIKTRGQQVTLRCSPISGHKSVSWYQQVLGQGPQFIFQYYEKEERGRGNFPDRFSARQFPNYSSELNVNALLLGDSALYLCASMGGTYEQYFGPGTRLTVT.